These T cell receptor beta chains were read from a single sample in a study of regulatory T cells in long-lasting Graves disease. One entry per CDR3 protein, called by TCRdb with MiXCR from the multiplex PCR reads. The sample consists of hundreds of thousands of distinct CDR3 sequences, approximately 15% of them appearing once. This sample also appeared in a second study, on T cells in Graves' hyperthyroidism and ophthalmopathy.

The material sequenced was peripheral blood mononuclear cells (PBMCs), taken at new diagnosis, from a patient treated with antithyroid drugs. The receptors here all came from a man aged 35 to 55 with Graves disease. Both conserved end residues are part of each CDR3. The D gene is left open where the match is weak. The listing skips clone size in some rows; elsewhere it reads once, few, many or a size class.

clone_size	v_call	j_call	d_call	cdr3_nt	cdr3_aa
few	TRBV20-1	TRBJ1-3	TRBD1	TGCAGTGCTAGTGACAGGGTCCGGGGGAACACCATATATTTT	CSASDRVRGNTIYF
-	TRBV20-1	TRBJ2-5	-	TGCAGTGCTAGGGGTTCGACCTACAATGAACAGTACTTC	CSARGSTYNEQYF
medium-sized	TRBV2	TRBJ1-2	TRBD1	TGTGCCAGCAGCGAGACAGGGGTGGCGATCTATGGCTACACCTTC	CASSETGVAIYGYTF
-	TRBV18	TRBJ2-7	-	TGTGCCAGCTCACCGGCCGTGTTTCCCTACGAGCAGTACTTC	CASSPAVFPYEQYF
few	TRBV5-1	TRBJ1-6	TRBD1	TGCGCCAGCAGCTCCGTCCCGGGACAGGGCTCGGATTCACCCCTCCACTTT	CASSSVPGQGSDSPLHF
-	TRBV6-4	TRBJ1-6	-	TGTGCCAGCAGTTACTGGAGGGTTAATTCACCCCTCCACTTT	CASSYWRVNSPLHF
many	TRBV12-3/TRBV12-4	TRBJ1-5	-	TGTGCCAGCAGTTTAATGGGGGTTCAGCCCCAGCATTTT	CASSLMGVQPQHF
many	TRBV13	TRBJ1-1	TRBD1	TGTGCCAGCAGCTTCGGTTTTTCAGGGGGCAGGAACACTGAAGCTTTCTTT	CASSFGFSGGRNTEAFF
few	TRBV6-1	TRBJ2-2	-	TGTGCCAGCAGTATGGGCCCGTCGAACACCGGGGAGCTGTTTTTT	CASSMGPSNTGELFF
many	TRBV20-1	TRBJ2-7	-	TGCAGTGCTAGTGGGCCTTACGAGCAGTACTTC	CSASGPYEQYF
many	TRBV28	TRBJ1-1	-	TGTGCCAGCGGGGACGAATTCAACTGGAACACTGAAGCTTTCTTT	CASGDEFNWNTEAFF
many	TRBV12-3/TRBV12-4	TRBJ1-1	-	TGTGCCAGCAGTTTAATCAGGACTGAAGCTTTCTTT	CASSLIRTEAFF
few	TRBV20-1	TRBJ1-6	-	TGCAGTGCTACTACACCCTCGACCTATAATTCACCCCTCCACTTT	CSATTPSTYNSPLHF
many	TRBV11-2	TRBJ2-3	-	TGTGCCAGCAGCCCCGAGTCCTTTGTTACGCAGTATTTT	CASSPESFVTQYF
-	TRBV4-1	TRBJ2-3	-	TGCGCCAGCAGCCAAGGGGGTGGAAACCCCCACACAGATACGCAGTATTTT	CASSQGGGNPHTDTQYF
many	TRBV30	TRBJ2-3	-	TGTGCCTGGAGTGTGGGAGGCACAGATACGCAGTATTTT	CAWSVGGTDTQYF
many	TRBV2	TRBJ1-1	-	TGTGCCAGCCTTCTTGAGCAGGGAACGAGCACTGAAGCTTTCTTT	CASLLEQGTSTEAFF
many	TRBV7-2	TRBJ2-1	-	TGTGCCAGCAGCTTAGTAGGACTCCCAACGACCCTTGATGAGCAGTTCTTC	CASSLVGLPTTLDEQFF
-	TRBV20-1	TRBJ1-6	-	TGCAGTGCTAGCTTGTATTCACCCCTCCACTTT	CSASLYSPLHF
few	TRBV6-2/TRBV6-3	TRBJ2-1	TRBD2	TGTGCCAGCAGTACAAGACTAGCGGGGGGGTTTGAGCAGTTCTTC	CASSTRLAGGFEQFF
many	TRBV12-3/TRBV12-4	TRBJ2-3	-	TGTGCCAGCAGTTTTAGGACGGCTGAATCCACAGATACGCAGTATTTT	CASSFRTAESTDTQYF
few	TRBV28	TRBJ1-2	-	TGTGCCAGCAGGGAACAGGGTGAGGACTATGGCTACACCTTC	CASREQGEDYGYTF
few	TRBV27	TRBJ2-1	TRBD2	TGTGCCAGCACCAAACCGGGACTAGCGGGTGATGAGCAGTTCTTC	CASTKPGLAGDEQFF
many	TRBV15	TRBJ1-5	TRBD1	TGTGCCACCAGCAGCAGGGGGCCGTATAGCAATCAGCCCCAGCATTTT	CATSSRGPYSNQPQHF
-	TRBV2	TRBJ1-1	-	TGTGCCAGCAGTGGACCCCAGACTACTTTCTTT	CASSGPQTTFF
many	TRBV2	TRBJ1-6	-	TGTGCCAGCAGTGGAGCCCTCAGCTCCTATAATTCACCCCTCCACTTT	CASSGALSSYNSPLHF